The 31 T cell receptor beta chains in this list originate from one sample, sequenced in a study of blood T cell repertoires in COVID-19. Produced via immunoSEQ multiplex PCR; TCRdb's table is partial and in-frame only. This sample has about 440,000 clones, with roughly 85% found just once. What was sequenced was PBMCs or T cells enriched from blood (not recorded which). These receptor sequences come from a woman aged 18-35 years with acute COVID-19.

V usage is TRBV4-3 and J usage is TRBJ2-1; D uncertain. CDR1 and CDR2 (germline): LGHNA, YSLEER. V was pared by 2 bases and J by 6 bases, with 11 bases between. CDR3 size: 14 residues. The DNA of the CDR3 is TGCGCCAGCAGCCAAACCCGGCGGCCCAATGAGCAGTTCTTC. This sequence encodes CASSQTRRPNEQFF.

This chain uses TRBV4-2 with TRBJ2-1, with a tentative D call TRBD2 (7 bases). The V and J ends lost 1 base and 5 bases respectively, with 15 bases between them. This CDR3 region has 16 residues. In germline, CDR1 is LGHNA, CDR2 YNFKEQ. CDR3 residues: CASSQGGGALNNEQFF. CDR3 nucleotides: TGTGCCAGCAGCCAAGGAGGGGGGGCCCTTAACAATGAGCAGTTCTTC.

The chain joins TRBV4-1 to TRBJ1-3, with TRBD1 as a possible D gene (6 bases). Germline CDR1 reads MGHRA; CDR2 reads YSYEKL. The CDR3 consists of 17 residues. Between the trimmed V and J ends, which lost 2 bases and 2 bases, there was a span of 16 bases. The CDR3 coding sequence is TGCGCCAGCAGCCAAAAACGACAGGACCTTGCTGGAAACACCATATATTTT. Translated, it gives CASSQKRQDLAGNTIYF.

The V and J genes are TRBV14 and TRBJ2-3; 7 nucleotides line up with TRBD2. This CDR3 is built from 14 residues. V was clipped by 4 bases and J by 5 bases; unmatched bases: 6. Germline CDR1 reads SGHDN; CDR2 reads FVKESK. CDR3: CASSLRGEGDTQYF. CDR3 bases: TGTGCCAGCAGCCTTCGGGGGGAAGGAGATACGCAGTATTTT.

Here the CDR3 reads CASSRDRPSNQPQHF. The DNA of the CDR3 is TGCGCCAGCAGTCGGGACAGACCTAGCAATCAGCCCCAGCATTTT. The gene calls are TRBV10-2 and TRBJ1-5, with 7 bases identical to TRBD1. V dropped 5 bases and J dropped 0; count of bases not matched to a gene: 4. This CDR3 is 15 amino acids long. Germline V gene sequence: CDR1 WSHSY, CDR2 SAAADI.

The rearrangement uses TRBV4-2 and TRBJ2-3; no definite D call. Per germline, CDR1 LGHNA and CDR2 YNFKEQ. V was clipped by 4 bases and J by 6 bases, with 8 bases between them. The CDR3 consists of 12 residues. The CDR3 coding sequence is TGTGCCAGCAGCCCACGCGTCGATACGCAGTATTTT. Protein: CASSPRVDTQYF.

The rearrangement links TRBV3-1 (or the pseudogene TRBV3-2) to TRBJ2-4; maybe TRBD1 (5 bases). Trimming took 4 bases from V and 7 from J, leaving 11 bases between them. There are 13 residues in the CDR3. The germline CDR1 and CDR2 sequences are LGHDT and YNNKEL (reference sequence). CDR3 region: CASSPDSRNIQYF. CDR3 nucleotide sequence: TGTGCCAGCAGCCCTGACAGTCGGAACATTCAGTACTTC.

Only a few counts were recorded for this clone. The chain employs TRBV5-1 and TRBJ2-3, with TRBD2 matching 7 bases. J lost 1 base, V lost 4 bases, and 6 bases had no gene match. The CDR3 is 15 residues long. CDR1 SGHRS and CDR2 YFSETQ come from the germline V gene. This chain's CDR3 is CASSTLAVGTDTQYF. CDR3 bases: TGCGCCAGCAGCACCCTAGCGGTTGGCACAGATACGCAGTATTTT.

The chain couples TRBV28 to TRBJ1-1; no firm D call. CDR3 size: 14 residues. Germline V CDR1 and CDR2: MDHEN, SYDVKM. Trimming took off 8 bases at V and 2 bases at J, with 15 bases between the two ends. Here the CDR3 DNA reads TGTGCCAGCTCGGATAGGGAGACAAACACTGAAGCTTTCTTT. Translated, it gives CASSDRETNTEAFF.

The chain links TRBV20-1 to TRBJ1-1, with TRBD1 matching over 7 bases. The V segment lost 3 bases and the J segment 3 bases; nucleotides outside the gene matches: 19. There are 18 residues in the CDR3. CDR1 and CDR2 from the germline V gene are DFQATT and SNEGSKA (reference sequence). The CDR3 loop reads CSASPVRDSTKGDTEAFF. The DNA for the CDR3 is TGCAGTGCTAGTCCTGTCCGGGACAGTACGAAAGGGGACACTGAAGCTTTCTTT.

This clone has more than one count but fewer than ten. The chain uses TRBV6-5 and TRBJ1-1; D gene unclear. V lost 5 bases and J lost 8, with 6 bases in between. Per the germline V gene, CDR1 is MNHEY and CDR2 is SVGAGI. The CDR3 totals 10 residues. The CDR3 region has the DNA TGTGCCAGCAGTAATAGCGAAGCTTTCTTT. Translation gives CASSNSEAFF.

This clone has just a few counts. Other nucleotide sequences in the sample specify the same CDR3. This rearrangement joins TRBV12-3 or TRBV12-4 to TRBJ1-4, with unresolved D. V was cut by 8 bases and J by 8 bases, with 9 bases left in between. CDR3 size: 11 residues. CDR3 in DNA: TGTGCCAGCTCGTCGGGGGAAAAACTGTTTTTT. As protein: CASSSGEKLFF.

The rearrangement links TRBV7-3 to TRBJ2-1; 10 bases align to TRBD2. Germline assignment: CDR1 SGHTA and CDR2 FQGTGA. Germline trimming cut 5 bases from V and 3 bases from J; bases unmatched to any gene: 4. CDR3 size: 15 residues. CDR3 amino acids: CASSPLAGGYNEQFF. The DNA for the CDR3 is TGTGCCAGCAGCCCATTAGCGGGGGGCTACAATGAGCAGTTCTTC.

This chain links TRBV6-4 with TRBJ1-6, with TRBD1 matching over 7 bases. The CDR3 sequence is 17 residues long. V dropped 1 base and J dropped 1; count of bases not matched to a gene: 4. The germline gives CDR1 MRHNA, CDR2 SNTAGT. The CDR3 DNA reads TGTGCCAGCAGTGACTTCAGGACAGGTTCCTATAATTCACCCCTCCACTTT. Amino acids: CASSDFRTGSYNSPLHF.

The CDR3, as DNA: TGTGCCAGCAGATCCTGGGGGCATGGCTACACCTTC. Residues: CASRSWGHGYTF. This chain uses TRBV27 with TRBJ1-2; a possible D gene is TRBD1 (6 bases). The CDR3 sequence is 12 residues long. Germline V gene data show CDR1 as MNHEY and CDR2 as SMNVEV (reference sequence). V lost 6 bases and J lost 6, with 11 bases in between.

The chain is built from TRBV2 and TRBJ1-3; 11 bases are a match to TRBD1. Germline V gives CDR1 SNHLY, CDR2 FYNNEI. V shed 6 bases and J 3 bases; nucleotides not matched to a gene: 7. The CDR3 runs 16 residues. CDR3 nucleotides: TGTGCCAGCAGGGAACGGACAGGGGGCTTTGGAAACACCATATATTTT. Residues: CASRERTGGFGNTIYF.

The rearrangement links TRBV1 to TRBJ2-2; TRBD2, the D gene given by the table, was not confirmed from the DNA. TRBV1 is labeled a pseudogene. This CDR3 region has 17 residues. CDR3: CTSIPDRGGIDTGELFF. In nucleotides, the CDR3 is TGCACCAGCATACCGGATCGGGGAGGGATTGACACCGGGGAGCTGTTTTTT.

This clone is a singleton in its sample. The CDR3 here is CASSVAGTGEYNEQFF. The CDR3 DNA reads as TGTGCCAGCAGCGTAGCCGGGACAGGGGAATACAATGAGCAGTTCTTC. The J gene is TRBJ2-1, the V gene TRBV9, with TRBD1 identical over 10 bases. The CDR3 is made up of 16 amino acids. V lost 0 bases to trimming and J lost 4 bases; unmatched junction nucleotides: 4. Germline CDR1 SGDLS, CDR2 YYNGEE.

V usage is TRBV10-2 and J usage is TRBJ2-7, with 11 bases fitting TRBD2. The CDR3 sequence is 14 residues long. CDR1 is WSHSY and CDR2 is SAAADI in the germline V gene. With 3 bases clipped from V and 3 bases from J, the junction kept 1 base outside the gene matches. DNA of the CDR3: TGCGCCAGCAGTGAAACTAGCGGGGGCTACGAGCAGTACTTC. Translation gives CASSETSGGYEQYF.

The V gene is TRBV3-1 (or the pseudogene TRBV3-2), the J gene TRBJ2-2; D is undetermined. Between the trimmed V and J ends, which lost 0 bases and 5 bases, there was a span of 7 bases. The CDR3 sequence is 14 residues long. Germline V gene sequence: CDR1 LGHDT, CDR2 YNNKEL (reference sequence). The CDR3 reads CASSQDLGTGELFF. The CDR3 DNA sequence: TGTGCCAGCAGCCAAGATCTAGGAACCGGGGAGCTGTTTTTT.

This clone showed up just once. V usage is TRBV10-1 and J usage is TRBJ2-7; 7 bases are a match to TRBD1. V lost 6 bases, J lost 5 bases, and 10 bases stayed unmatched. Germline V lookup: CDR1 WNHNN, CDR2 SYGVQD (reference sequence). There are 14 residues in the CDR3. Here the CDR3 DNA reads TGCGCCAGCAGCTCACTCGACAGGGAACACGAGCAGTACTTC. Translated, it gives CASSSLDREHEQYF.

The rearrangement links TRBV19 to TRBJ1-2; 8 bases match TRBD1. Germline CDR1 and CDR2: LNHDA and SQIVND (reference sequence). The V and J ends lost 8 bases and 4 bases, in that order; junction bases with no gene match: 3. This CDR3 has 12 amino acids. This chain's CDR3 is CASSGTGYGYTF. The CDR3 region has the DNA TGTGCCAGTTCCGGGACAGGCTATGGCTACACCTTC.

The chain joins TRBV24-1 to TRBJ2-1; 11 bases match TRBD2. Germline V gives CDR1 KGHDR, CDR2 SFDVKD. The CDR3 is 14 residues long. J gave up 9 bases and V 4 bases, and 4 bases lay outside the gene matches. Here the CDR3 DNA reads TGTGCCACCAGTGACTATGGGACTAGCGGTGAGCAGTTCTTC. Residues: CATSDYGTSGEQFF.

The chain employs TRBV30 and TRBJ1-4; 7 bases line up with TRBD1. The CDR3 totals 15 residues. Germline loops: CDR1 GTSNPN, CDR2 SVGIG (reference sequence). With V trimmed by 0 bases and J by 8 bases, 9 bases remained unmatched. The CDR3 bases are TGTGCCTGGAGTGTACAAGGGACAGCTGGCGAAAAACTGTTTTTT. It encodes CAWSVQGTAGEKLFF.

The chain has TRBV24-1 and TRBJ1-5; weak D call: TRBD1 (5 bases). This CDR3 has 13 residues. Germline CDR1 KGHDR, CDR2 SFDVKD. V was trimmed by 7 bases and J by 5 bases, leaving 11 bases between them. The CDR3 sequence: CATSGQGHQPQHF. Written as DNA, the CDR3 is TGTGCCACCAGCGGCCAGGGTCATCAGCCCCAGCATTTT.

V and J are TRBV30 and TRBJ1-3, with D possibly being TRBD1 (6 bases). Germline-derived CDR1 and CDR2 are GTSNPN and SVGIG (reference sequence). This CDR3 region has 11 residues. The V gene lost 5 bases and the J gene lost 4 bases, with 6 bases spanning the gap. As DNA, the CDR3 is TGTGCCTGGCAGGGGGGAAACACCATATATTTT. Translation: CAWQGGNTIYF.

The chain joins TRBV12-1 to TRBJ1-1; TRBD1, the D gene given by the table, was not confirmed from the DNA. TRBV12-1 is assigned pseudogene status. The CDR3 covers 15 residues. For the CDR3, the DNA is TGTGCCAGCAGCTCTAGAGACAGGGCGCGGACTGAAGCTTTCTTT. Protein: CASSSRDRARTEAFF.

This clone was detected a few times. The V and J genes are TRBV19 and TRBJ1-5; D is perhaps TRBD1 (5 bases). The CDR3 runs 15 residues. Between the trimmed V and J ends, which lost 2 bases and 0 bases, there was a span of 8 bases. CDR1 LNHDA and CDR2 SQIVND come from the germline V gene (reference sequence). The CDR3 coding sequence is TGTGCCAGTAGTATAACAGGCTATAGCAATCAGCCCCAGCATTTT. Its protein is CASSITGYSNQPQHF.

CDR3 region: CASSMAGYGELFF. The CDR3 DNA sequence: TGTGCCAGTAGTATGGCGGGTTACGGGGAGCTGTTTTTT. This chain connects TRBV19 to TRBJ2-2; TRBD2 might be the D (5 bases). V lost 3 bases, J lost 7 bases, and 9 bases lay in between. The CDR3 runs 13 residues. Germline CDR1 is LNHDA and CDR2 is SQIVND (reference sequence).

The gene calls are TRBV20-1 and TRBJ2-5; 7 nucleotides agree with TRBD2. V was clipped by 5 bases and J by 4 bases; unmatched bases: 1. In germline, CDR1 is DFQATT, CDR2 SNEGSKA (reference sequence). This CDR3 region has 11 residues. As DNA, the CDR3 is TGCAGTGCTGTAGCGGGAGAGACCCAGTACTTC. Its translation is CSAVAGETQYF.

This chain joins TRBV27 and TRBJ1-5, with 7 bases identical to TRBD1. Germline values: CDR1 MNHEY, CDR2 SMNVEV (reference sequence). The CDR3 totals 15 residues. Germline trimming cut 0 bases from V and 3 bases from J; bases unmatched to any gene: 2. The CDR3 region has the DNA TGTGCCAGCAGTTTATCGACAGGGACCAATCAGCCCCAGCATTTT. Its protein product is CASSLSTGTNQPQHF.